One and the same sample provided the 5 T cell receptor beta chains below, sequenced in a study of identical twins. One entry per CDR3 protein results from TCRdb running MiXCR on the 5' RACE reads. The data show some 600,000 distinct CDR3 sequences, 7.1% seen once. These data were likewise used in another study, on yellow fever vaccine responses in identical twins.

Input material: PBMCs. Receptors were obtained from a woman in her late teens or twenties in good health.

The J gene is TRBJ1-4, the V gene TRBV2, with a possible D match to TRBD1 (5 bases). Germline lookup yields CDR1 SNHLY and CDR2 FYNNEI. The CDR3 is made up of 15 amino acids. V shed 6 bases and J shed 3 bases, with 14 bases lying between them. As DNA, the CDR3 is TGTGCCAGCAGCCCTTTTCGGGACTCTAATGAAAAACTGTTTTTT. It yields the protein CASSPFRDSNEKLFF.

This clonotype showed up just a few times. The chain is built from TRBV11-2 and TRBJ1-2; a weak D match, TRBD1 (5 bases). The CDR3 has 14 amino acids. Germline values: CDR1 SGHAT, CDR2 FQNNGV. V was clipped by 5 bases and J by 6 bases, with 16 bases between them. This CDR3 reads CASSPRTGTDGYTF. CDR3 sequence (DNA): TGTGCCAGCAGCCCCAGAACCGGGACTGATGGCTACACCTTC.

The J gene is TRBJ1-2, the V gene TRBV10-3; 9 bases fit TRBD1. This CDR3 region has 14 residues. V shed 11 bases, J shed 4 bases, and the junction held 11 bases outside the gene matches. Germline CDR1 reads ENHRY; CDR2 reads SYGVKD. CDR3 nucleotides: TGTGCCGCATACGACAGGGGGGGGACCTATGGCTACACCTTC. Its protein is CAAYDRGGTYGYTF.

This clonotype was seen at least ten times. This rearrangement joins TRBV10-3 to TRBJ2-2; a possible D gene is TRBD2 (5 bases). There are 15 residues in the CDR3. V was cut by 3 bases and J by 6 bases, with 14 bases left in between. The germline gives CDR1 ENHRY, CDR2 SYGVKD. In DNA, the CDR3 is TGTGCCATCAGTGATCGGGGTACCGTCCCCGGGGAGCTGTTTTTT. Its translation is CAISDRGTVPGELFF.

This clonotype came up a few times. The chain has TRBV25-1 and TRBJ2-7; D is uncertain. CDR3 length: 14 residues. Trimming stripped 0 bases from V and 4 bases from J, with 10 bases between. The germline CDR1 and CDR2 sequences are MGHDK and SYGVNS. In DNA, the CDR3 is TGTGCCAGCAGTGAATATACCCCCCCTTACGAGCAGTACTTC. It encodes CASSEYTPPYEQYF.